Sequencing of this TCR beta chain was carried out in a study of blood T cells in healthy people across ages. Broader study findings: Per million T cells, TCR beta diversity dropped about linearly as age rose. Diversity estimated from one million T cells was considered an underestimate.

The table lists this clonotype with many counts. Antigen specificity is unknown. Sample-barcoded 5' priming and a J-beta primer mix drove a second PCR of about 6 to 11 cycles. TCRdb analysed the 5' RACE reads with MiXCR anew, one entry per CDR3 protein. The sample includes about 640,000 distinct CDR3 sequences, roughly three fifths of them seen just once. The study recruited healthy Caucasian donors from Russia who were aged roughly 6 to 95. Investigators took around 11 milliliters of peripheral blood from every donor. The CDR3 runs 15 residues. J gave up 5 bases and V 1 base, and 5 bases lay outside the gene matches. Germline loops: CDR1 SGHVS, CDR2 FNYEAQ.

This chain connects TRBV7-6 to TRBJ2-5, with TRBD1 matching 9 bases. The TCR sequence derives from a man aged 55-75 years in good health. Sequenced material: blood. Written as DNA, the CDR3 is TGTGCCAGCAGCTTAGTGACAGGGGGTTGGGAGACCCAGTACTTC. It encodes CASSLVTGGWETQYF.